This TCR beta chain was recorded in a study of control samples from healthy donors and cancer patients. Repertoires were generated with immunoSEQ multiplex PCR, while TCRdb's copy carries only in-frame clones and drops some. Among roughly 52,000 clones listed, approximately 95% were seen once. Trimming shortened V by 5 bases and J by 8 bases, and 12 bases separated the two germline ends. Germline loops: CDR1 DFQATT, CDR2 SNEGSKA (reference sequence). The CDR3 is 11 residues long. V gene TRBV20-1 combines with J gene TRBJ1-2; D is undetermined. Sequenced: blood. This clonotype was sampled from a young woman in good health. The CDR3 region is CSAPLRRGYTF. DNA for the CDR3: TGCAGTGCTCCTCTTCGTCGGGGCTACACCTTC.